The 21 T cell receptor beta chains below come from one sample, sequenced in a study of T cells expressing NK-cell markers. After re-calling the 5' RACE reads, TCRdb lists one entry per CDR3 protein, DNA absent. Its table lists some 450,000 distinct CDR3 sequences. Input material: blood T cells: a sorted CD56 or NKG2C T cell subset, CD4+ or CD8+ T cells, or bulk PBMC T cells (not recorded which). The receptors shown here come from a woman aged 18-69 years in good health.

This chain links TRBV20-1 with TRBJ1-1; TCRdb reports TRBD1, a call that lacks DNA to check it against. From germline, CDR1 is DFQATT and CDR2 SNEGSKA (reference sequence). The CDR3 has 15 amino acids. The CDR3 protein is CSARDSGRTNTEAFF.

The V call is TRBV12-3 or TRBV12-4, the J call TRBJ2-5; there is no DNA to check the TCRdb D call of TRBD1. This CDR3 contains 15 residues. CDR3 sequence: CASSSTGGGGETQYF.

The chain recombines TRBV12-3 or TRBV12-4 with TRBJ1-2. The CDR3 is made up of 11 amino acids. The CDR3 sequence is CASSLAYGYTF.

CDR3 loop: CASRPGGMSTDTQYF. The chain uses TRBV12-3 or TRBV12-4 and TRBJ2-3; the TRBD1 assignment by TCRdb is unverifiable without DNA. The length of the CDR3 is 15 residues.

CDR3 sequence reads: CASAWTSTGELFF. The chain combines TRBV10-2 with TRBJ2-2. The CDR3 covers 13 residues. Germline V gene lookup returns CDR1 WSHSY and CDR2 SAAADI.

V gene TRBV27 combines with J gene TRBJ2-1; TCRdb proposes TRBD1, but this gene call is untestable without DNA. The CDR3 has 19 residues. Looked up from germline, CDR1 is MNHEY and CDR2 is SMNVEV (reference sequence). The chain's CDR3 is CASSLAPPTSGSSYNEQFF.

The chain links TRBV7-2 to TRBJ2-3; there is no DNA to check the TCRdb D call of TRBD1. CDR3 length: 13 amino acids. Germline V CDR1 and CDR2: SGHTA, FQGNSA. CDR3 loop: CASSLRGVDTQYF.

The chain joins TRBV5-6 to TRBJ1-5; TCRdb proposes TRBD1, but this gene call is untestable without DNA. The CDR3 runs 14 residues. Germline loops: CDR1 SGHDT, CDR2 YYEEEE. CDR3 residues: CASSRGQLNQPQHF. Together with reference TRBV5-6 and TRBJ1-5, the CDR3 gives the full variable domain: DAGVTQSPTHLIKTRGQQVTLRCSPKSGHDTVSWYQQALGQGPQFIFQYYEEEERQRGNFPDRFSGHQFPNYSSELNVNALLLGDSALYLCASSRGQLNQPQHFGDGTRLSIL.

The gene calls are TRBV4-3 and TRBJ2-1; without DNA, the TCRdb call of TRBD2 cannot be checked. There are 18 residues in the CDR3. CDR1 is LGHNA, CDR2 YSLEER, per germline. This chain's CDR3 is CASRSNGASGTRYNEQFF.

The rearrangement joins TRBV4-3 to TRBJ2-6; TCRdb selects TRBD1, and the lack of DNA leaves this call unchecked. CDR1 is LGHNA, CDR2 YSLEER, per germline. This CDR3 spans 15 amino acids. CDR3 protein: CASGQASTGANVLTF.

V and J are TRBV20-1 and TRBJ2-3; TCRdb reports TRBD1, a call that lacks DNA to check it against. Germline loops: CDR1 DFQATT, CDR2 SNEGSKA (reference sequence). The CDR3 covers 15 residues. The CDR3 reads CSARDTGGLSDTQYF.

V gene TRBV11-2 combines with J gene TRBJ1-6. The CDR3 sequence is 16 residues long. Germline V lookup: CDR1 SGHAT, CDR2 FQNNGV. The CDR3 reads CASSLAESSYNSPLHF.

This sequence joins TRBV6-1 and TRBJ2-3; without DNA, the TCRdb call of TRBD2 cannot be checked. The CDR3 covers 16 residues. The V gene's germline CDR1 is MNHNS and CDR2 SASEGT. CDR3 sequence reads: CASRKLAGVRTDTQYF.

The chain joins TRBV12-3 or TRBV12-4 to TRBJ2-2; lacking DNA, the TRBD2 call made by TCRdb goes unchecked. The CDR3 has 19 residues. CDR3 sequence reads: CASSSQGARLAGGAGELFF.

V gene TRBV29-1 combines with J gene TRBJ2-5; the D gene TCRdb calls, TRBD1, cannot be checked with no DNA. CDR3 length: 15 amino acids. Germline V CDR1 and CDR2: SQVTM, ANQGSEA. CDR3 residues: CSAGNRDRLGGTQYF.

CDR3 amino acids: CASSSPGLARTPYEQYF. The V gene is TRBV12-3 or TRBV12-4, the J gene TRBJ2-7; the TCRdb D gene call, TRBD2, has no DNA to confirm it. This CDR3 has 17 amino acids.

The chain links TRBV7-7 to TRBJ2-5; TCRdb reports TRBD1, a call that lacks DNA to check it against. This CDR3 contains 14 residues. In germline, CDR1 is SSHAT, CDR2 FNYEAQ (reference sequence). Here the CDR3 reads CASSLDRVGETQYF.

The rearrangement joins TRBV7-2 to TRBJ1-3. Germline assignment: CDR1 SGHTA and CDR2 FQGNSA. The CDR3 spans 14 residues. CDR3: CASSLDFRVNTIYF. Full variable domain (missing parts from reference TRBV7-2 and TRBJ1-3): GAGVSQSPSNKVTEKGKDVELRCDPISGHTALYWYRQSLGQGLEFLIYFQGNSAPDKSGLPSDRFSAERTGGSVSTLTIQRTQQEDSAVYLCASSLDFRVNTIYFGEGSWLTVV.

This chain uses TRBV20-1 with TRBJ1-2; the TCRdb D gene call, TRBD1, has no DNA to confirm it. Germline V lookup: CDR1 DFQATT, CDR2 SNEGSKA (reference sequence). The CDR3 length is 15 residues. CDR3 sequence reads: CTAPEPREANYGYTF.

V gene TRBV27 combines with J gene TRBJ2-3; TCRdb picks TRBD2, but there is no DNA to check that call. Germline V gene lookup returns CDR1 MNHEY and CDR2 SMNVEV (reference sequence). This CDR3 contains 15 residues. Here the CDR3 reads CASSLGAGDQDTQYF.

CDR3 region: CASRRLGGLLGYGYTF. This chain uses TRBV12-3 or TRBV12-4 with TRBJ1-2. This CDR3 contains 16 residues.